This passage covers 16 T cell receptor beta chains from one sample sequenced in a study of cytomegalovirus exposure and HLA in healthy donors. The PCR ran on 60 Vbeta and 13 Jbeta primers. Only in-frame clones appear in the TCRdb table, and some are missing; sequencing was by immunoSEQ multiplex PCR. The sample has under 55,000 clones, 65% to 85% seen once; the top ten hold about 3.1%. Input material: PBMCs. The receptors originated from a young man in good health and CMV-seronegative.

V gene TRBV27 combines with J gene TRBJ1-6; D might be TRBD1 (6 bases). Trimming cost V 5 bases and J 1 base, with 9 bases left between them. CDR3 length: 15 amino acids. Per germline, CDR1 MNHEY and CDR2 SMNVEV (reference sequence). CDR3 coding DNA: TGTGCCAGCAGTCCAGGGGAATCCTATAATTCACCCCTCCACTTT. It translates to CASSPGESYNSPLHF.

The rearrangement uses TRBV27 and TRBJ1-2; D remains unclear. The V and J ends lost 3 bases and 0 bases respectively, with 8 bases between them. The CDR3 covers 14 residues. Germline loops: CDR1 MNHEY, CDR2 SMNVEV (reference sequence). The CDR3 coding sequence is TGTGCCAGCAGTTTTGGCGGGTCTAACTATGGCTACACCTTC. Amino acid sequence: CASSFGGSNYGYTF.

V gene TRBV25-1 combines with J gene TRBJ2-1, with TRBD2 matching 12 bases. The CDR3 has 14 amino acids. CDR1 and CDR2 (germline): MGHDK, SYGVNS. Here the CDR3 reads CATTGTSGYNEQFF. The CDR3 bases are TGTGCTACCACCGGGACTAGCGGGTACAATGAGCAGTTCTTC.

The chain is built from TRBV28 and TRBJ2-7, with 7 positions matching TRBD2. The CDR3 is 15 residues long. The ends lost 3 bases at V and 2 bases at J; junction bases unmatched: 7. Germline V gene data show CDR1 as MDHEN and CDR2 as SYDVKM. The CDR3 is CASSLGGRTTYEQYF. DNA for the CDR3: TGTGCCAGCAGTTTGGGGGGGAGGACGACCTACGAGCAGTACTTC.

The genes are TRBV7-2 and TRBJ2-7, with a weak D call TRBD2 (7 bases). V was trimmed by 0 bases and J by 3 bases, leaving 12 bases between them. Germline V lookup: CDR1 SGHTA, CDR2 FQGNSA. This CDR3 spans 15 amino acids. The CDR3 reads CASSLAGGGDYEQYF. DNA of the CDR3: TGTGCCAGCAGCTTAGCTGGGGGGGGCGACTACGAGCAGTACTTC.

The chain recombines TRBV6-5 with TRBJ1-4; D is undetermined. This CDR3 region has 14 residues. CDR1 is MNHEY, CDR2 SVGAGI, per germline. The germline V and J ends were trimmed by 1 base and 7 bases, with 10 bases remaining between them. The CDR3 DNA follows: TGTGCCAGCAGTTACTTCGGGAATAGTGAAAAACTGTTTTTT. Its translation is CASSYFGNSEKLFF.

This clone was seen a handful of times. The chain employs TRBV15 and TRBJ2-2, with D unresolved. V was clipped by 0 bases and J by 4 bases, with 6 bases between them. Germline-derived CDR1 and CDR2 are LNHNV and YYDKDF (reference sequence). The CDR3 loop spans 14 amino acids. CDR3 nucleotide sequence: TGTGCCACCAGCAGAGATCTTCCCACCGGGGAGCTGTTTTTT. This translates into CATSRDLPTGELFF.

A few counts support this clone. This chain joins TRBV7-6 and TRBJ1-2; 10 bases match TRBD1. Per germline, CDR1 SGHVS and CDR2 FNYEAQ. The CDR3 spans 17 residues. The V and J ends lost 2 bases and 7 bases, in that order; junction bases with no gene match: 13. The CDR3 spells CASSLCLATGGRGGYTF. The CDR3 DNA reads TGTGCCAGCAGCTTATGTTTAGCGACAGGGGGCCGGGGTGGCTACACCTTC.

CDR3 residues: CASSLDRFTDTQYF. CDR3 nucleotide sequence: TGTGCCAGCAGCTTGGACAGATTCACAGATACGCAGTATTTT. The chain links TRBV11-3 to TRBJ2-3; maybe TRBD1 (6 bases). The CDR3 sequence is 14 residues long. Per the germline V gene, CDR1 is SGHNT and CDR2 is YENEEA. V was cut by 3 bases and J by 2 bases, with 9 bases left in between.

This clone turned up a few times. V gene TRBV7-2 combines with J gene TRBJ2-7; 11 positions agree with TRBD2. Germline-derived CDR1 and CDR2 are SGHTA and FQGNSA. J was trimmed by 4 bases and V by 8 bases; bases with no gene match: 7. This CDR3 is 14 amino acids long. The CDR3, as DNA: TGTGCCAGCTCAGGGGGGACTAGCGGATACGAGCAGTACTTC. Encoded protein: CASSGGTSGYEQYF.

The V gene is TRBV4-3, the J gene TRBJ2-5; 7 nucleotides line up with TRBD2. Germline assignment: CDR1 LGHNA and CDR2 YSLEER. V shed 0 bases, J shed 2 bases, and the junction held 9 bases outside the gene matches. The CDR3 has 17 residues. In nucleotides, the CDR3 is TGCGCCAGCAGCCAAGATTTTAACCAGCGGGGACAAGAGACCCAGTACTTC. Translation: CASSQDFNQRGQETQYF.

The CDR3 reads CSLLGTPIDAGQFF. For the CDR3, the DNA is TGCAGCCTCCTCGGGACACCGATTGATGCTGGGCAGTTCTTC. This chain joins TRBV29-1 and TRBJ2-1, with TRBD1 as a possible D gene (6 bases). The V gene's germline CDR1 is SQVTM and CDR2 ANQGSEA. There are 14 residues in the CDR3. V dropped 8 bases and J dropped 12 bases, with 26 bases sitting between them.

The chain uses TRBV4-1 and TRBJ2-3; the D gene is possibly TRBD1 (5 bases). The CDR3 has 16 residues. The V and J ends lost 1 base and 4 bases respectively, with 15 bases between them. CDR1 is MGHRA and CDR2 is YSYEKL in the germline V gene. In nucleotides, the CDR3 is TGCGCCAGCAGCCAAGTGGGGCAGGGATCATCAGATACGCAGTATTTT. Translating gives CASSQVGQGSSDTQYF.

The chain joins TRBV2 to TRBJ2-5; a possible D gene is TRBD2 (5 bases). The germline gives CDR1 SNHLY, CDR2 FYNNEI. The V end was cut by 0 bases, the J end by 5 bases, with 16 bases between. The CDR3 contains 16 residues. CDR3 region: CASSEADSGGMETQYF. CDR3 bases: TGTGCCAGCAGTGAAGCGGACTCAGGCGGAATGGAGACCCAGTACTTC.

This clone was seen only a few times. The chain links TRBV27 to TRBJ1-1; D is uncertain. Germline CDR1 is MNHEY and CDR2 is SMNVEV (reference sequence). The CDR3 has 14 residues. Trimming removed 4 bases at V and 0 bases at J, with 9 bases between. For the CDR3, the DNA is TGTGCCAGCAGTTGGAGCAGCTTGAACACTGAAGCTTTCTTT. It codes for CASSWSSLNTEAFF.

This chain uses TRBV14 with TRBJ1-1; 10 nucleotides match TRBD1. Germline assignment: CDR1 SGHDN and CDR2 FVKESK. V shed 1 base, J shed 7 bases, and the junction held 3 bases outside the gene matches. The CDR3 totals 14 residues. The CDR3 coding sequence is TGTGCCAGCAGCCAAGGTGACAGGGGGCGTGAAGCTTTCTTT. Amino acids: CASSQGDRGREAFF.